This T cell receptor (beta chain) was recovered during a study of CD8+ T cells in alopecia areata. Findings and caveats of the study: Sequencing of scalp samples also includes resident alphabeta T cells from normal skin.

The CDR3 sequence is 11 residues long. Per germline, CDR1 MNHEY and CDR2 SMNVEV (reference sequence). cDNA prepared by RNA extraction and subsequent reverse transcription served as the template for sequencing. Clones were sequenced by immunoSEQ multiplex PCR, and TCRdb holds only the in-frame ones, with some missing. The sample consists of fewer than 110,000 clones, approximately 58% of them appearing once. This clone appeared a few times. The antigen is unknown. The chain employs TRBV27 and TRBJ2-7, with 9 bases matching TRBD1. The specimen sequenced was CD4+ T cells sorted from blood. This TCR was sampled from a human donor in good health. The CDR3 loop is CDRDRVREQYF. The CDR3 DNA sequence: TGTGACCGGGACAGGGTTCGGGAGCAGTACTTC.